This TCR beta chain derives from a study of technical replicates of blood from a few donors. After removal of 0 bases from V and 3 bases from J, the junction contained 13 bases not matched to a gene. The germline V gene has CDR1 SGHRS and CDR2 YFSETQ. The CDR3 covers 18 residues. The table came from immunoSEQ multiplex PCR; TCRdb's copy has only in-frame clones and leaves some out. This table has around 100,000 clones, approximately 94% appearing once. Source material: T cells isolated from PBMCs. This sequence was found in a human donor in good health. This chain joins TRBV5-1 and TRBJ2-7; 9 nucleotides line up with TRBD1. The chain's CDR3 is CASSLAGRGTGFVYEQYF. CDR3 sequence (DNA): TGCGCCAGCAGCTTGGCCGGAAGGGGGACAGGGTTTGTCTACGAGCAGTACTTC.